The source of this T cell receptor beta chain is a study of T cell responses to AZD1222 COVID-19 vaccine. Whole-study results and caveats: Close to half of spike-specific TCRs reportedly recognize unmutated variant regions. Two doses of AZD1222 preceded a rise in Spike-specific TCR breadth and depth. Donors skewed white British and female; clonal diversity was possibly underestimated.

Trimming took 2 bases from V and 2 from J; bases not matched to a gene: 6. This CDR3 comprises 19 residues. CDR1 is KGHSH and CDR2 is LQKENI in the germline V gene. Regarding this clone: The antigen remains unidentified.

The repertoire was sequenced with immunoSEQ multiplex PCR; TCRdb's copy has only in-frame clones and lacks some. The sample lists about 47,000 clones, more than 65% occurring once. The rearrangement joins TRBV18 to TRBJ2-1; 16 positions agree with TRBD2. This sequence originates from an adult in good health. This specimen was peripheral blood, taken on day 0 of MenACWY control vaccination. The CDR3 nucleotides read TGTGCCAGCTCACCAACCTCCGGGACTAGCGGGAGGGCCTACAATGAGCAGTTCTTC. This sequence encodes CASSPTSGTSGRAYNEQFF.